This TCR beta chain is from a study of beta chain features in type 1 diabetes. Whole-study findings and limits: Among all four CD4+ subsets, Type 1 diabetes patients had TCRB CDR3s that were moderately but significantly shorter. TCRB rearrangement may or may not be influenced by HLA type; here this remained unresolved. Individuals with type 1 diabetes displayed fewer insertions and more deletions at VDJ junctions.

This clone came up a few times. The antigen is unknown. Of the isolated RNA, all was reverse transcribed, and so the sequenced material was expressed TCRB transcripts. Average reads for naive, central memory and regulatory T cell samples were about 3.57 million. Assay: immunoSEQ multiplex PCR; the TCRdb copy retains only in-frame clones and omits some. The data contain about 650,000 clones, roughly 12% of them seen just once; the ten biggest clones take up around 0.12%. The source material was naive CD4+ T cells from blood. This TCR came from a man aged 25 to 45 with type 1 diabetes.

The CDR3 spells CASSERAGVIYEQYF. For the CDR3, the DNA is TGTGCCAGCAGTGAACGGGCAGGAGTAATCTACGAGCAGTACTTC. V is TRBV25-1 and J is TRBJ2-7; no reliable D call. Germline CDR1 MGHDK, CDR2 SYGVNS. CDR3 length equals 15 residues. Trimming cost V 2 bases and J 3 bases, with 14 bases left between them.